The present TCR beta chain was sequenced within a study of control samples from healthy donors and cancer patients. The protocol was immunoSEQ multiplex PCR, while the TCRdb copy is restricted to in-frame clones and leaves out a portion. The sample yields around 100,000 clones, 80% to 90% seen once. This CDR3 is built from 14 residues. The V end lost 6 bases, the J end lost 6 bases, and 18 bases lay between the germline ends. CDR1 and CDR2 (germline): LGHNT, FRNRAP. The rearrangement joins TRBV12-5 to TRBJ2-7; no clear D. Sequenced material: blood. This TCR was recovered from a man aged 30-40 years in good health. In nucleotides, the CDR3 is TGTGCTAGTGGCGGCCTACGGAACTTAGGCGAGCAGTACTTC. This sequence encodes CASGGLRNLGEQYF. The variable domain in full, with the rest retrieved from reference TRBV12-5 and TRBJ2-7, is DARVTQTPRHKVTEMGQEVTMRCQPILGHNTVFWYRQTMMQGLELLAYFRNRAPLDDSGMPKDRFSAEMPDATLATLKIQPSEPRDSAVYFCASGGLRNLGEQYFGPGTRLTVT.